A single T cell receptor (beta chain) is shown here with its context. Its antigen has not been determined. No much larger clone exists at a distance of one base, and base qualities are not known. The Quick-DNA Microprep Kit was used to extract genomic DNA from the sorted cells. TCRbeta DNA was amplified with the immunoSEQ hsTCRbeta kit following the manufacturer's protocol. An Illumina MiSeq instrument was used to sequence the TCRbeta libraries. The study's processing was this. After out-of-frame sequences were removed, 2 million to 2.5 million distinct TCRbeta sequences remained, averaging around 70,000 per individual. Each individual was scored by the count of roughly 160 previously reported CMV-associated TCRbeta sequences and the total productive distinct TCRbeta count. A beta-binomial model was reimplemented in Python, and random forests from scikit-learn, run with default parameters, were trained on data from the US cohort. Classifier performance on the Belgian cohort was summarized as median AUC with percentile confidence intervals over 10,000 bootstrap iterations. TCRdb retrieved this table from immuneACCESS and kept in-frame rearrangements only. Not all clones are present; in checked studies, unresolved V genes account for under half, and no reason is known for the remainder. D and trimming were read from the DNA, whereas the V and J calls and clone size are those reported in that table. The sample has some 48,000 clones on record, under 80% of them singletons. Around 0.67% of the sample comes from the top ten.

This sample stems from a study of memory CD4+ T cells and cytomegalovirus serostatus (dated by TCRdb to the late 2010s). About the investigation overall: The 33 healthy Belgian adults in the cohort included 9 who were CMV seropositive and around 25 who were CMV seronegative. CD4+ memory TCRbeta repertoires of a Belgian cohort with known cytomegalovirus serostatus were sequenced in order to replicate a published TCR-based CMV serostatus classifier. The full study reports these points: The results were read as suggesting that the CMV-associated TCR signature is, for the most part, present in the CD4+ memory repertoire. Only CD4+CD45RO+ memory cells were sequenced, in contrast to the original study, which included naive and memory CD4+ and CD8+ populations. On the Belgian cohort, the classifier based on the original framework reached a median bootstrapped AUC of about 0.95, with a 95% CI of 0.76-1.00. Of around 160 previously reported CMV-associated TCRbeta sequences, about 68 appeared in the CD4+ memory repertoires, each in one to five individuals. For CMV serostatus prediction, a median bootstrapped AUC of roughly 0.94 was reached with the original framework, and a median bootstrapped AUC of about 0.89 was reached with a US-trained random forest.

Single viable CD3+CD4+CD8-CD45RO+ cells were sorted as memory CD4+ T cells on a FACSAria II. CMV serostatus was assessed using a Roche Elecsys assay, by which serum IgG against CMV pp150, pp28, p38 and p52 was detected. Once the samples were thawed, total CD4+ T cells were enriched through positive selection using CD4 magnetic microbeads. The samples came from a different study that was designed specifically to examine the CD4+ T cell memory repertoire. Peripheral blood mononuclear cells were isolated and cryopreserved according to standard operating procedures, and serum was stored at -80 degrees C. The staining used CD3-PerCP (BW264/56), CD4-APC (RPA-T4), CD45RO-PE (UCHT1) and CD8-Pacific Orange (3B5) antibodies, and Sytox blue was used to exclude non-viable cells. V was cut back by 7 bases and J by 0 bases, leaving a gap of 8 bases between them. In the germline V gene, CDR1 corresponds to ENHRY and CDR2 to SYGVKD. The CDR3 contains 13 residues, cysteine and phenylalanine counted. Of all the DNA, just the CDR3 is kept, 39 bases in frame from base 1.

The TCR was taken from an adult in good health and CMV-seronegative. The sequence is built from TRBV10-3 and TRBJ2-3; the D region is possibly TRBD1 or TRBD2, each matching across 5 bases. The sequencing sample was made of memory CD4+ T cells from blood. In nucleotide form, the sequence is TGTGCCATCAATAGGGACAGCACAGATACGCAGTATTTT. This yields the protein CAINRDSTDTQYF.